The entry below gives a single T cell receptor (beta chain) sequence along with its context. The antigen is not known. This entry comes from a study of blood T cells in healthy people across ages. Study-wide background: Every two T cells gave about one barcoded beta molecule via template switching.

CDR3 length equals 14 residues. The ends were cut back, 2 bases at V and 0 bases at J, with 7 bases in the middle. Germline V gene sequence: CDR1 MNHNY, CDR2 SVGAGI (reference sequence). Findings and limits, study-wide: Strong correlation existed between TCR beta diversity and naive T cell percentage. Long-lived and aged donors differed, with more naive CD4+ cells and higher diversity in the long-lived.

A second PCR of roughly 7 to 11 cycles used a sample-barcoded 5' primer and a J-beta primer mix. TCRdb passed the 5' RACE reads through MiXCR, listing each CDR3 protein once. The sample has around 670,000 distinct CDR3 sequences, 25% to 30% seen once; the top ten hold approximately 14%. The genes are TRBV6-6 and TRBJ1-1, with no clear D. The sequenced sample consisted of blood. The clonotype was recovered from a woman at least 80 years old in good health. This chain's CDR3 is CASSYRALNTEAFF. The CDR3 bases are TGTGCCAGCAGTTACAGGGCTCTGAACACTGAAGCTTTCTTT.